Reported below is one T cell receptor beta chain. This record belongs to a study of CD8 T cells in Susac syndrome. Random hexamers were used to reverse transcribe the RNA input (about 0.5 to 1 ug). The TCR beta CDR3 was amplified by immunoSEQ multiplex PCR across 54 Vbeta, 13 Jbeta. TCRdb passed the immunoSEQ multiplex PCR reads through MiXCR, listing each CDR3 protein once. The sample shows 95,000 to 150,000 distinct CDR3 sequences, approximately 96% of them seen only once. The CDR3 has 15 residues. Germline CDR1 is SNHLY and CDR2 is FYNNEI. Trimming pared 3 bases from V and 3 bases from J, leaving 12 bases between.

This receptor was taken from a human donor with Susac syndrome. Material for sequencing was CD4+ T cells from PBMCs. The chain has TRBV2 and TRBJ1-5; no reliable D call. CDR3 nucleotides: TGTGCCAGCAGTGACCCGGGAGAGATCAATCAGCCCCAGCATTTT. Translation: CASSDPGEINQPQHF.